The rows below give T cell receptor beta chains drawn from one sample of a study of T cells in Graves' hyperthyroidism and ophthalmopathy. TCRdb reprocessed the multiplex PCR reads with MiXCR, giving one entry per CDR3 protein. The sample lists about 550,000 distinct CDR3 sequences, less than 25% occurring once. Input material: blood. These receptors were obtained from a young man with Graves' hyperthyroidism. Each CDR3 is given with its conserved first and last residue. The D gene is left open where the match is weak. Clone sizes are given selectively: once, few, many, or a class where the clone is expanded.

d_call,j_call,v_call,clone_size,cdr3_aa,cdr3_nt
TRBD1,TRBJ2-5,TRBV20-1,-,CSARGQGGRETQYF,TGCAGTGCTAGAGGACAGGGGGGACGGGAGACCCAGTACTTC
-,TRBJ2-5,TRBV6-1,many,CAGEAWDGETQYF,TGTGCCGGGGAGGCTTGGGACGGAGAGACCCAGTACTTC
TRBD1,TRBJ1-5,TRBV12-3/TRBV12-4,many,CASRTTGANQPQHF,TGTGCCAGCAGGACGACAGGGGCCAATCAGCCCCAGCATTTT
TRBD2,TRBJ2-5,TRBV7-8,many,CASFPSGGLETQYF,TGTGCCAGCTTCCCTAGCGGGGGCTTAGAGACCCAGTACTTC
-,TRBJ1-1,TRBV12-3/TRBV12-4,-,CASSLGPRMNTEAFF,TGTGCCAGCAGTTTGGGCCCCCGGATGAACACTGAAGCTTTCTTT
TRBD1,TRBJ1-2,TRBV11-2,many,CASSLSRTGGGYGYTF,TGTGCCAGCAGCTTATCCCGGACAGGGGGAGGCTACGGCTACACCTTC
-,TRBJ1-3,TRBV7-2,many,CASSLAGVVSGNTIYF,TGTGCCAGCAGCTTAGCGGGCGTTGTCTCTGGAAACACCATATATTTT
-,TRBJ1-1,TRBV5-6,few,CASSTQDSLNTEAFF,TGTGCCAGCAGCACACAGGACAGCCTGAACACTGAAGCTTTCTTT
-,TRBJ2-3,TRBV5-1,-,CASSLDRQLGDTQYF,TGCGCCAGCAGCTTGGATCGACAGCTCGGGGATACGCAGTATTTT
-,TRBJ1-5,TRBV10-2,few,CASSPLPGPGDQPQHF,TGCGCCAGCAGTCCCCTGCCGGGGCCGGGAGATCAGCCCCAGCATTTT
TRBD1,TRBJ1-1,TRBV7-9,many,CASTTEGTGVTEAFF,TGTGCCAGCACCACCGAAGGGACAGGGGTCACTGAAGCTTTCTTT
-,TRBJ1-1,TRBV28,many,CASSFPGQGNTEAFF,TGTGCCAGCAGTTTCCCAGGCCAGGGAAACACTGAAGCTTTCTTT
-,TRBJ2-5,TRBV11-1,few,CASSPPAPGLSPYQETQYF,TGTGCCAGCAGCCCCCCCGCCCCTGGACTCTCTCCCTACCAAGAGACCCAGTACTTC
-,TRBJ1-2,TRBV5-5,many,CASSLMGEANYGYTF,TGTGCCAGCAGCTTGATGGGGGAAGCTAACTATGGCTACACCTTC
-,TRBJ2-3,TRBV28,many,CASSWPGEGVDTQYF,TGTGCCAGCAGTTGGCCCGGTGAGGGGGTGGATACGCAGTATTTT
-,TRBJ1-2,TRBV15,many,CATSRDYGGNYGYTF,TGTGCCACCAGCAGAGATTATGGGGGAAACTATGGCTACACCTTC
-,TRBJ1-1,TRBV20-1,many,CSAVGTEAFF,TGCAGTGCCGTTGGCACTGAAGCTTTCTTT
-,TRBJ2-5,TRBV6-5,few,CASSHSGQGQETQYF,TGTGCCAGCAGCCACTCAGGGCAGGGTCAAGAGACCCAGTACTTC
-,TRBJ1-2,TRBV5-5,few,CASSLAGGRYGYTF,TGTGCCAGCAGCTTGGCCGGGGGGCGCTACGGCTACACCTTC
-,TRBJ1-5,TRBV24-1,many,CATSDRTERNQPQHF,TGTGCCACCAGTGATCGGACAGAGCGGAATCAGCCCCAGCATTTT
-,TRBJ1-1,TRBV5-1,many,CASSLGGERARRWNTEAFF,TGCGCCAGCAGCTTGGGGGGCGAGAGGGCCAGGAGGTGGAACACTGAAGCTTTCTTT
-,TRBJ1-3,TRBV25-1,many,CASRPADGNTIYF,TGTGCCAGCCGTCCGGCTGATGGAAACACCATATATTTT
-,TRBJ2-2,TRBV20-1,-,CSAGIGGSNTGELFF,TGCAGTGCCGGGATAGGAGGATCGAACACCGGGGAGCTGTTTTTT
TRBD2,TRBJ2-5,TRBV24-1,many,CATSDLTSGEEETQYF,TGTGCCACCAGTGATTTAACTAGCGGGGAAGAGGAGACCCAGTACTTC
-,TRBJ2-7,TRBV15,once,CATSKYGLSYEQYF,TGTGCCACCAGCAAATACGGCCTCTCCTACGAGCAGTACTTC
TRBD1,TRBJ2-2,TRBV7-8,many,CASSFRGPGTGELFF,TGTGCCAGCAGCTTCAGGGGGCCGGGGACCGGGGAGCTGTTTTTT
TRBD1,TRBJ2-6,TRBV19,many,CASSTRTGTPSSGANVLTF,TGTGCCAGTAGTACAAGGACAGGCACACCGAGCTCTGGGGCCAACGTCCTGACTTTC
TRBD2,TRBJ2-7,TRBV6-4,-,CASSRLAGERRSEQYF,TGTGCCAGCAGTAGACTAGCGGGGGAACGGCGCTCCGAGCAGTACTTC
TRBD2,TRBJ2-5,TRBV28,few,CASSAARAGVQRETQYF,TGTGCCAGCAGCGCCGCGAGAGCGGGGGTCCAGAGAGAGACCCAGTACTTC
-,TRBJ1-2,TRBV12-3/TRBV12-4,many,CASSLVSIHPDGYTF,TGTGCCAGCAGTTTAGTCAGTATACACCCGGATGGCTACACCTTC
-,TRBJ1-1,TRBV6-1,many,CASSEGPFGTEAFF,TGTGCCAGCAGCGAGGGACCCTTTGGCACTGAAGCTTTCTTT
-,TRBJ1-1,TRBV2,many,CASSSYSEAFF,TGTGCCAGCAGTTCTTACTCTGAAGCTTTCTTT
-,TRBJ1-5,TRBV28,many,CASSPYRWSNQPQHF,TGTGCCAGCAGTCCCTACAGGTGGAGCAATCAGCCCCAGCATTTT
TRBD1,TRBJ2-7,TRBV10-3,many,CAIKTGSEYEQYF,TGTGCCATCAAGACAGGGAGTGAGTACGAGCAGTACTTC